The 18 T cell receptor beta chains in this list originate from one sample, sequenced in a study of T cells after yellow fever vaccination (dated by TCRdb to between 2018 and 2021). The sample's treatment or condition label, in plain terms: live attenuated yellow fever vaccine strain. Receptor libraries were prepared by 5' RACE. Sequencing instrument: Illumina HiSeq 2500. TCRdb trimmed public reads at Q25 via fastp, called clones via MiXCR and kept in-frame beta chains. Under each unique CDR3 protein, matching rows form one entry showing the most common genes and DNA. This sample lists approximately 550,000 distinct CDR3 sequences; 15% to 20% were detected once. The ten largest clones represent 13% to 15% of the sample. The sequences come from PBMCs, collected 15 days after the yellow fever booster vaccination. The receptors stem from a man aged 30 to 39 who received the YFV17D yellow fever vaccine.

This chain connects TRBV4-1 to TRBJ2-2, with 9 bases aligning to TRBD1. The trim removed 0 bases at V and 5 bases at J, leaving 7 bases unmatched. Germline V gene data show CDR1 as MGHRA and CDR2 as YSYEKL. The CDR3 length is 17 residues. CDR3 sequence (DNA): TGCGCCAGCAGCCAAGATCCGGGACAGGGAATGACCGGGGAGCTGTTTTTT. Protein sequence: CASSQDPGQGMTGELFF.

DNA of the CDR3: TGCAGCGTTGAAACGGGACAGGGAACAGATACGCAGTATTTT. Its translation: CSVETGQGTDTQYF. The chain has TRBV29-1 and TRBJ2-3, with 9 bases aligning to TRBD1. The V gene end was trimmed by 2 bases and the J gene end by 3 bases; junction bases not matched to a gene: 3. Germline CDR1 is SQVTM and CDR2 is ANQGSEA. CDR3 length: 14 residues.

This clonotype turned up a few times. This sequence joins TRBV20-1 and TRBJ1-2; TRBD1 might be the D (6 bases). Germline V gives CDR1 DFQATT, CDR2 SNEGSKA (reference sequence). V gave up 1 base and J gave up 4 bases, with 16 bases separating them. The length of the CDR3 is 15 residues. In DNA, the CDR3 is TGCAGTGCTAGAGTTCAACAGGGAAGTTTCTATGGCTACACCTTC. Encoded protein: CSARVQQGSFYGYTF.

This chain links TRBV5-1 with TRBJ2-7; TRBD1 aligns across 10 bases. Germline V gene sequence: CDR1 SGHRS, CDR2 YFSETQ. V was clipped by 0 bases and J by 5 bases; unmatched bases: 5. The CDR3 runs to 15 residues. This CDR3 reads CASSLEGQGFDEQYF. CDR3 nucleotides: TGCGCCAGCAGCTTGGAGGGACAGGGGTTCGACGAGCAGTACTTC.

This clonotype was detected only a few times. The V gene is TRBV20-1, the J gene TRBJ2-3, with TRBD2 matching over 7 bases. The germline V gene has CDR1 DFQATT and CDR2 SNEGSKA (reference sequence). J was trimmed by 2 bases and V by 4 bases; bases with no gene match: 9. There are 15 residues in the CDR3. CDR3 bases: TGCAGTGCTATCGGTCTAGCGGCGAACACAGATACGCAGTATTTT. This codes for CSAIGLAANTDTQYF.

This clonotype occurred a few times. The rearrangement uses TRBV20-1 and TRBJ2-1; TRBD2 matches 11 bases. CDR1 and CDR2 (germline): DFQATT, SNEGSKA (reference sequence). The length of the CDR3 is 15 residues. Trimming took 3 bases from V and 9 from J; bases not matched to a gene: 10. This chain's CDR3 is CSASPTSGSFAEQFF. The CDR3 DNA is TGCAGTGCTAGCCCTACTAGCGGGAGTTTCGCTGAGCAGTTCTTC.

This clonotype turned up a few times. V gene TRBV20-1 combines with J gene TRBJ1-4; no definite D call. This CDR3 contains 13 residues. V was pared by 3 bases and J by 3 bases, with 8 bases between. Looked up from germline, CDR1 is DFQATT and CDR2 is SNEGSKA (reference sequence). The CDR3 here is CSASGGPNEKLFF. CDR3 nucleotide sequence: TGCAGTGCTAGTGGCGGGCCTAATGAAAAACTGTTTTTT.

V gene TRBV7-2 combines with J gene TRBJ1-4; no firm D call. The germline V gene has CDR1 SGHTA and CDR2 FQGNSA. The length of the CDR3 is 13 residues. The ends were cut back, 4 bases at V and 3 bases at J, with 6 bases in the middle. Here the CDR3 reads CASSSNPNEKLFF. The CDR3, as DNA: TGTGCCAGCAGCTCAAACCCTAATGAAAAACTGTTTTTT.

CDR3 loop: CASAPLAQPKETQYF. CDR3 nucleotides: TGTGCCAGCGCCCCCCTAGCGCAACCAAAAGAGACCCAGTACTTC. The rearrangement joins TRBV5-6 to TRBJ2-5; weak D call: TRBD2 (6 bases). The germline V gene encodes CDR1 SGHDT and CDR2 YYEEEE. V was clipped by 7 bases and J by 3 bases, with 19 bases between them. CDR3 length equals 15 residues.

The chain recombines TRBV28 with TRBJ1-5; no clear D. The CDR3 contains 12 residues. Germline CDR1 reads MDHEN; CDR2 reads SYDVKM. V lost 2 bases to trimming and J lost 11 bases, with 10 bases between them. CDR3 sequence reads: CASSLPPRSQHF. Here the CDR3 DNA reads TGTGCCAGCAGTTTACCCCCCCGTTCCCAGCATTTT.

V gene TRBV20-1 combines with J gene TRBJ2-3, with D perhaps matching TRBD1 (6 bases). The germline gives CDR1 DFQATT, CDR2 SNEGSKA (reference sequence). V dropped 7 bases and J dropped 1 base, with 6 bases sitting between them. The length of the CDR3 is 11 residues. This CDR3 reads CSGGRTDTQYF. As DNA, the CDR3 is TGCAGTGGGGGGCGCACAGATACGCAGTATTTT.

The chain links TRBV20-1 to TRBJ2-3, with D unresolved. V lost 1 base and J lost 1, with 9 bases in between. The CDR3 totals 14 residues. CDR1 DFQATT and CDR2 SNEGSKA come from the germline V gene (reference sequence). CDR3 sequence reads: CSARGTYGTDTQYF. The CDR3 region has the DNA TGCAGTGCTAGAGGGACGTACGGCACAGATACGCAGTATTTT.

J is TRBJ2-7 and V is TRBV13; D is tentatively TRBD1 or TRBD2 (5 bases each). Deletions cut 2 bases from V and 3 bases from J, with 11 bases between. Germline assignment: CDR1 PRHDT and CDR2 FYEKMQ (reference sequence). The CDR3 totals 14 residues. CDR3 in amino acids: CASSLWGGGYEQYF. In nucleotides, the CDR3 is TGTGCCAGCAGCTTATGGGGTGGGGGCTACGAGCAGTACTTC.

This chain joins TRBV3-1 and TRBJ2-7, with a tentative D call TRBD2 (6 bases). V was clipped by 2 bases and J by 5 bases, with 13 bases between them. The CDR3 has 14 amino acids. Germline loops: CDR1 LGHDT, CDR2 YNNKEL (reference sequence). Written as DNA, the CDR3 is TGTGCCAGCAGCCAAAGTAAACTAGCCCACGAGCAGTACTTC. Protein: CASSQSKLAHEQYF.

The V gene is TRBV12-3 or TRBV12-4, the J gene TRBJ2-3; 14 bases are a match to TRBD2. This CDR3 comprises 16 residues. V dropped 6 bases and J dropped 3; count of bases not matched to a gene: 5. The DNA for the CDR3 is TGTGCCAGCAGCCGCGGACTAGCGGGAGGTACAGATACGCAGTATTTT. Encoded protein: CASSRGLAGGTDTQYF.

This chain joins TRBV29-1 and TRBJ2-7, with 8 bases that match TRBD2. CDR3 length equals 15 residues. Germline V CDR1 and CDR2: SQVTM, ANQGSEA. V gave up 7 bases and J gave up 0 bases; unmatched junction bases: 11. As DNA, the CDR3 is TGCAGCGCGGCCTTAGCGGGGAAGACCTCCTACGAGCAGTACTTC. Amino acids: CSAALAGKTSYEQYF.

The chain uses TRBV6-2 or TRBV6-3 and TRBJ2-3; D might be TRBD2 (6 bases). V lost 7 bases to trimming and J lost 6 bases, with 14 bases between them. Germline V gives CDR1 MNHEY, CDR2 SVGEGT. This CDR3 spans 13 amino acids. The CDR3 DNA sequence: TGTGCCAGCACCTCACTAGCCGGCGATACGCAGTATTTT. Translation: CASTSLAGDTQYF.

The chain recombines TRBV11-2 with TRBJ2-5; perhaps TRBD1 as D (6 bases). The V end lost 5 bases, the J end lost 0 bases, and 16 bases lay between the germline ends. This CDR3 comprises 16 residues. The germline gives CDR1 SGHAT, CDR2 FQNNGV. For the CDR3, the DNA is TGTGCCAGCAGCCCATACCGCGGACAGTACCAAGAGACCCAGTACTTC. This codes for CASSPYRGQYQETQYF. Full variable domain (rest looked up from reference TRBV11-2 and TRBJ2-5): EAGVAQSPRYKIIEKRQSVAFWCNPISGHATLYWYQQILGQGPKLLIQFQNNGVVDDSQLPKDRFSAERLKGVDSTLKIQPAKLEDSAVYLCASSPYRGQYQETQYFGPGTRLLVL.